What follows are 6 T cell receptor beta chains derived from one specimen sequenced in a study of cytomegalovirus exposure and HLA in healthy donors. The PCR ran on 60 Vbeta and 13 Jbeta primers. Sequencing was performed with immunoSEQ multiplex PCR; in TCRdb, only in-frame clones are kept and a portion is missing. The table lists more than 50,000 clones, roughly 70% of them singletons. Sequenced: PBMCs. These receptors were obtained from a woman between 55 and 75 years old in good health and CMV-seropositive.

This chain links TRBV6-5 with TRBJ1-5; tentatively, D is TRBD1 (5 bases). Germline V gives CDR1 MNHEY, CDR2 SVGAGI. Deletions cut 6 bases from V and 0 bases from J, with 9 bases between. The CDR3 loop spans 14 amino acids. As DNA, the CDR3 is TGTGCCAGCAGCACAGGACCTAGCAATCAGCCCCAGCATTTT. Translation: CASSTGPSNQPQHF.

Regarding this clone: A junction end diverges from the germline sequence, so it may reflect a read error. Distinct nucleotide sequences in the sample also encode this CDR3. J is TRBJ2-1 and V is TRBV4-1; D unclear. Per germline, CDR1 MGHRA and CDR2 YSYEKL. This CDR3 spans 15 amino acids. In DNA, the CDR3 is TGCGCCAGTAGCCGTGACTCCGCTGCCTACAATGAGCAGTTCTTC. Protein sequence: CASSRDSAAYNEQFF.

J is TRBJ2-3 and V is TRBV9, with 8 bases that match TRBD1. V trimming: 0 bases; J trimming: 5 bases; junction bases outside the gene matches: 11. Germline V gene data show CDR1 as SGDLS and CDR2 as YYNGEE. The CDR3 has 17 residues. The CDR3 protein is CASSVAPAGGAGDTQYF. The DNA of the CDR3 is TGTGCCAGCAGCGTAGCTCCGGCAGGGGGCGCCGGAGATACGCAGTATTTT.

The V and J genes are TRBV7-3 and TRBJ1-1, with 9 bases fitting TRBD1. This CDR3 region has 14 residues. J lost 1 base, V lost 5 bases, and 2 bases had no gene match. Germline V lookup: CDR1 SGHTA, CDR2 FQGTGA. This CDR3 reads CASSKTGGNTEAFF. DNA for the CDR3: TGTGCCAGCAGCAAGACAGGGGGGAACACTGAAGCTTTCTTT.

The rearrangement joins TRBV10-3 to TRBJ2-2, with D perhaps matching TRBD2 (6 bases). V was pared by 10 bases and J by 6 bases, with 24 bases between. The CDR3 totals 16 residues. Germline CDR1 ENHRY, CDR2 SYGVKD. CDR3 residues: CATLAVLALPPGELFF. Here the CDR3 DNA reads TGTGCCACGTTGGCGGTGCTAGCGTTACCCCCCGGGGAGCTGTTTTTT.

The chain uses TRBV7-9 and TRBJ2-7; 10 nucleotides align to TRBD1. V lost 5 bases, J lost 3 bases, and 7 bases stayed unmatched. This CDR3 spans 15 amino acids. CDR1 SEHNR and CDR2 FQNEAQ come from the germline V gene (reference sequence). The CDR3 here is CASSSTGTGDYEQYF. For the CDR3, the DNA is TGTGCCAGCAGCAGTACCGGGACAGGGGACTACGAGCAGTACTTC.